This entry concerns a single TCR beta chain. Its target is not known. A read error may explain this, as a much larger clone is one base away. The sample comes from a study of beta chain features in type 1 diabetes. What was sequenced were expressed TCRB transcripts, since all of the isolated RNA had been reverse transcribed. Method: immunoSEQ multiplex PCR; TCRdb's copy keeps in-frame clones and lacks some. Of around 690,000 clones in the sample, around 12% were seen once. Study-level findings and limits: Within each of all four CD4+ subsets, Type 1 diabetes patients had TCRB CDR3s that were moderately but significantly shorter. Patients showed naive, central memory and Treg TCRB repertoires that appeared more similar than those of healthy donors.

Trimming took off 1 base at V and 1 base at J, with 2 bases between the two ends. The germline gives CDR1 SGHNT, CDR2 YYREEE (reference sequence). CDR3 length: 12 amino acids. The rearrangement uses TRBV5-4 and TRBJ1-1; no firm D call. Sequencing was carried out using naive CD4+ T cells from blood. The origin of this receptor is a man in his thirties or forties with type 1 diabetes. CDR3 sequence: CASSLRNTEAFF. The CDR3 DNA is TGTGCCAGCAGCTTGAGGAACACTGAAGCTTTCTTT.